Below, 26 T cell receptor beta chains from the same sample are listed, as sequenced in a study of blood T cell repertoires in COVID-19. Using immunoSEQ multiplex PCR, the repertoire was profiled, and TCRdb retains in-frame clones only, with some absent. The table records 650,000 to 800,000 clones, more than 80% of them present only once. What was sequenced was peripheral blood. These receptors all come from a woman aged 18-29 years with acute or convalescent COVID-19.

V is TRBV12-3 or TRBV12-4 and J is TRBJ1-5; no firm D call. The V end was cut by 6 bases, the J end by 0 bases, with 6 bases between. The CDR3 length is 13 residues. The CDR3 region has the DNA TGTGCCAGCAGATACAGTAGCAATCAGCCCCAGCATTTT. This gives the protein CASRYSSNQPQHF.

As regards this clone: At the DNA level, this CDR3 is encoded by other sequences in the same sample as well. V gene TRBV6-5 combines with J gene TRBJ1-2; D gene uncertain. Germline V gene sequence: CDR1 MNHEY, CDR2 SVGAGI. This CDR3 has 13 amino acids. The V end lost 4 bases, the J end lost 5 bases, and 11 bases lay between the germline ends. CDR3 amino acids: CASSLGGGYGYTF. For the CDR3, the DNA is TGTGCCAGCAGTTTAGGAGGTGGTTATGGCTACACCTTC.

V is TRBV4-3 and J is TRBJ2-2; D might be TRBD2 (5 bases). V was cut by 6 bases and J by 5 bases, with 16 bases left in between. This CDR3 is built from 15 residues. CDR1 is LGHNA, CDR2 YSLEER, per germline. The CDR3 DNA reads TGCGCCAGCAGTCGTGCCGGTGAGGGTACCGGGGAGCTGTTTTTT. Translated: CASSRAGEGTGELFF.

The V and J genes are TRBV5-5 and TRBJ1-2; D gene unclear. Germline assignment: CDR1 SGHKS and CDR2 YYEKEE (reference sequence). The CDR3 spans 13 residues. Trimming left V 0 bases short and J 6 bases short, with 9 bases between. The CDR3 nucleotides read TGTGCCAGCAGCTTGGCGGGTTTTGATGGCTACACCTTC. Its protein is CASSLAGFDGYTF.

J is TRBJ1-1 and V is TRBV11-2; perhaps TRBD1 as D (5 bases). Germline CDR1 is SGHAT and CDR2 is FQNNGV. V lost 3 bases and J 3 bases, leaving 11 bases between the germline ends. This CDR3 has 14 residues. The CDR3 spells CASSFVGLDTEAFF. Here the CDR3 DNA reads TGTGCCAGCAGCTTTGTGGGGCTGGACACTGAAGCTTTCTTT.

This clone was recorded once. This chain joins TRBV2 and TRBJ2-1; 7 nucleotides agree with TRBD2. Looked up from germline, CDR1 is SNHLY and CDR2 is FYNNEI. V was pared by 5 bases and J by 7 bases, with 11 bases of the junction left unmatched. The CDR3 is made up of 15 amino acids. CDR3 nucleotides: TGTGCCAGCAGTCCCCGAGCGGGGTGGATAAATGAGCAGTTCTTC. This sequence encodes CASSPRAGWINEQFF.

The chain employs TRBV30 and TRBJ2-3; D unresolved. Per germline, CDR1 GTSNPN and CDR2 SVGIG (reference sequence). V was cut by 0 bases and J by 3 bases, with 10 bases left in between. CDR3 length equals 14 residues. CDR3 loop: CAWSVNTFTDTQYF. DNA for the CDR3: TGTGCCTGGAGTGTCAACACCTTTACAGATACGCAGTATTTT.

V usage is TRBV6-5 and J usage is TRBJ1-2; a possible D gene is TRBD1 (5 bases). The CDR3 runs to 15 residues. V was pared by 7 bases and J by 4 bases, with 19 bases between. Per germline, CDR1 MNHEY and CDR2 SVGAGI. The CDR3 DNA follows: TGTGCCAGCACCCTTCTCACCACAGGTTCCTATGGCTACACCTTC. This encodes CASTLLTTGSYGYTF.

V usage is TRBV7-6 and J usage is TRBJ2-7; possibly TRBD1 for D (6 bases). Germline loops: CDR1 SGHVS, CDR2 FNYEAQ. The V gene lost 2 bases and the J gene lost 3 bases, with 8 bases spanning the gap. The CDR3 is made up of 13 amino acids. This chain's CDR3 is CASSLNRVYEQYF. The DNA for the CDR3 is TGTGCCAGCAGCTTAAACAGGGTCTACGAGCAGTACTTC.

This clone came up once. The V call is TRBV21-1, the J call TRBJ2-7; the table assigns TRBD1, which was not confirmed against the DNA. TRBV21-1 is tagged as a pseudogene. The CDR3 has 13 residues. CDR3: CASTQGSDYEQYF. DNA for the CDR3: TGTGCCAGCACCCAGGGGTCAGACTACGAGCAGTACTTC.

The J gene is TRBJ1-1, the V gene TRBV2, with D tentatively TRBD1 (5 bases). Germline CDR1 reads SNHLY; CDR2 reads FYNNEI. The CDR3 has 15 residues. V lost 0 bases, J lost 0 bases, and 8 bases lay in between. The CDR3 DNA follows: TGTGCCAGCAGTGAAGCGCACAGGATGAACACTGAAGCTTTCTTT. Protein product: CASSEAHRMNTEAFF.

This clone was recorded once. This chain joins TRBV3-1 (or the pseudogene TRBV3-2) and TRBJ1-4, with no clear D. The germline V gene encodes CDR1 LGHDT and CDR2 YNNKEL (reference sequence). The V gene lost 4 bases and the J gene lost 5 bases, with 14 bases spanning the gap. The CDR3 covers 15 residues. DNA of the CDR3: TGTGCCAGCAGCCCCTGGACCGGAGGGAATGAAAAACTGTTTTTT. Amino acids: CASSPWTGGNEKLFF.

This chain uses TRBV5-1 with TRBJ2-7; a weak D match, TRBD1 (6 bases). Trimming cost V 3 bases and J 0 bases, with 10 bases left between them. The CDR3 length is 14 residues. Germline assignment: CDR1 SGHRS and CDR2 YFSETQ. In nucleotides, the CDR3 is TGCGCCAGCAGCTCAACAGGGTTCTCCTACGAGCAGTACTTC. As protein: CASSSTGFSYEQYF.

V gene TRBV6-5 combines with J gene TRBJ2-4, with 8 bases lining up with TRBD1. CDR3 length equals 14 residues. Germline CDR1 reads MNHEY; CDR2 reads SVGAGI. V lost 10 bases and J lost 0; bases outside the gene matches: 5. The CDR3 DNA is TGTGCCACTTTAGACAGGGGAGCCAAAAACATTCAGTACTTC. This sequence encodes CATLDRGAKNIQYF.

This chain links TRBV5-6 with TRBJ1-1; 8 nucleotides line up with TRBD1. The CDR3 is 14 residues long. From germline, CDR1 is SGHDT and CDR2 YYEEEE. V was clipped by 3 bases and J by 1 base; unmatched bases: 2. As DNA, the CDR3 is TGTGCCAGCAGCTGGGGGACAGGGAACACTGAAGCTTTCTTT. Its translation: CASSWGTGNTEAFF.

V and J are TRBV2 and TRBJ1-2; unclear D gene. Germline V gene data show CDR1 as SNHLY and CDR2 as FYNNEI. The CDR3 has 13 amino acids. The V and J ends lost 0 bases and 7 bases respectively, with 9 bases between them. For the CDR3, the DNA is TGTGCCAGCAGTGAAGCGAGCACGGGTGGCTACACCTTC. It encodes CASSEASTGGYTF.

As DNA, the CDR3 is TGCAGCGTTGAAACTCGGCGGGGCCCTGAAGCTTTCTTT. Protein: CSVETRRGPEAFF. The chain carries TRBV29-1 and TRBJ1-1; maybe TRBD1 (5 bases). Per germline, CDR1 SQVTM and CDR2 ANQGSEA. The CDR3 loop spans 13 amino acids. V was shortened by 2 bases and J by 6 bases, with 13 bases between the two germline ends.

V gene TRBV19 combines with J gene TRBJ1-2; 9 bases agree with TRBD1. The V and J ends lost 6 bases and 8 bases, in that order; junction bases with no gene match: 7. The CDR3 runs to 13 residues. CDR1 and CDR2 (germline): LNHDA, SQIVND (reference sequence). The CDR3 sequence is CASSPDRGEGYTF. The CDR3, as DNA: TGTGCCAGTAGCCCGGACAGGGGCGAAGGCTACACCTTC. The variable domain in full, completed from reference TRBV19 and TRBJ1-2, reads DGGITQSPKYLFRKEGQNVTLSCEQNLNHDAMYWYRQDPGQGLRLIYYSQIVNDFQKGDIAEGYSVSREKKESFPLTVTSAQKNPTAFYLCASSPDRGEGYTFGSGTRLTVV.

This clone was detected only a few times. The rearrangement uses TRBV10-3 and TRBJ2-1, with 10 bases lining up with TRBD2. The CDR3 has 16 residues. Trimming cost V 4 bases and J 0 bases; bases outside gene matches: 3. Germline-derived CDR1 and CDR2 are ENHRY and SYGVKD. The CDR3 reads CAISASGGPSYNEQFF. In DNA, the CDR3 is TGTGCCATCAGTGCTAGCGGGGGCCCCTCCTACAATGAGCAGTTCTTC.

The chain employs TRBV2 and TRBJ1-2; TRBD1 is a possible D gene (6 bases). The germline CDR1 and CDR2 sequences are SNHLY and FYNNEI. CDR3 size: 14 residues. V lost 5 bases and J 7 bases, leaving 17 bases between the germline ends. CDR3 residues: CASSRGGGNAGYTF. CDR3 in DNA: TGTGCCAGCAGTAGAGGGGGGGGTAACGCTGGCTACACCTTC.

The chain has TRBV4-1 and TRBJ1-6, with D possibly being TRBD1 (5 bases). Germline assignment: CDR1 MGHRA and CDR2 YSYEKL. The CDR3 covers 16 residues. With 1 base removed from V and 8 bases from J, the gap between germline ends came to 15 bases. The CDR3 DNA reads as TGCGCCAGCAGCCAAGCGTGGCAGGGAACCTATTCACCCCTCCACTTT. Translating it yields CASSQAWQGTYSPLHF.

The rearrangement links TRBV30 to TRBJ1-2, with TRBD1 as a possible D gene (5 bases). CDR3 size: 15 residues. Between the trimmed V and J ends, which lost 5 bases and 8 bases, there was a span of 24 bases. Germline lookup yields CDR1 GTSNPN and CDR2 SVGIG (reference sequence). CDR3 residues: CAWGRGRPGREGYTF. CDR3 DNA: TGTGCCTGGGGGCGGGGGAGGCCTGGAAGGGAAGGCTACACCTTC.

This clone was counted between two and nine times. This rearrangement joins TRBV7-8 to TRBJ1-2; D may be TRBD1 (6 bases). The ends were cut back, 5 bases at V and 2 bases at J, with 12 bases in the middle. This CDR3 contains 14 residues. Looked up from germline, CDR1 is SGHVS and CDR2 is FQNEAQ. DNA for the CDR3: TGTGCCAGCAGCCGGACAGCTGTGAACTATGGCTACACCTTC. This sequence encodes CASSRTAVNYGYTF.

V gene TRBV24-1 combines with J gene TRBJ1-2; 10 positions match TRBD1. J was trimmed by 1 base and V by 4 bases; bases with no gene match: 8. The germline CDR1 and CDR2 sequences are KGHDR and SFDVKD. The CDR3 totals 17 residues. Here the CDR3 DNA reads TGTGCCACCAGTGAGCCCCCCGGACAGGGGGATAACTATGGCTACACCTTC. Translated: CATSEPPGQGDNYGYTF.

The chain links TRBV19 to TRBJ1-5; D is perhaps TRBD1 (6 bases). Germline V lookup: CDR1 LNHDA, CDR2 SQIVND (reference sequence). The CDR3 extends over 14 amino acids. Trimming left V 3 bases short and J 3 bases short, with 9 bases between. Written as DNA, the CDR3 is TGTGCCAGTAGTATGGGGGGGCCCAATCAGCCCCAGCATTTT. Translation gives CASSMGGPNQPQHF.

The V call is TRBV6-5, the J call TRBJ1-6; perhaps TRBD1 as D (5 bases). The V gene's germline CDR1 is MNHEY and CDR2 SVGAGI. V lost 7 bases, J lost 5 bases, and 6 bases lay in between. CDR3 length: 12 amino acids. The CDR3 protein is CASTRDNSPLHF. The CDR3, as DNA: TGTGCCAGCACCAGGGATAATTCACCCCTCCACTTT.